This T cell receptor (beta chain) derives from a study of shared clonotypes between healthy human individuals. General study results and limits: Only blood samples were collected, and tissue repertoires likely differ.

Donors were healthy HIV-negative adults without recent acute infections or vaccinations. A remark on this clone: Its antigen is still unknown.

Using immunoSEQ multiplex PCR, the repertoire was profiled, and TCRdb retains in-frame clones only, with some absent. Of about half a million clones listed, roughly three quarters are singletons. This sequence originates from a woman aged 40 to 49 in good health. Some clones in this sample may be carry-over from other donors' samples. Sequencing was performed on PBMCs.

CDR3 DNA sequence: TGTGCCAGCAGCGTAAGAATGGGGGGACAAGAGACCCAGTACTTC. Encoded protein: CASSVRMGGQETQYF. V and J are TRBV9 and TRBJ2-5; D is possibly TRBD2 (6 bases). Germline lookup yields CDR1 SGDLS and CDR2 YYNGEE. This CDR3 region has 15 residues. V lost 1 base and J 2 bases, leaving 12 bases between the germline ends.